The rows below give T cell receptor beta chains drawn from one sample of a study of shared clonotypes between healthy human individuals. Using immunoSEQ multiplex PCR, the repertoire was profiled, and TCRdb retains in-frame clones only, with some absent. In the table there are approximately 2.5 million clones, over 85% of which are singletons. The sequencing sample was made of naive CD4+ T cells sorted from blood. The source of these receptors is a man aged 18 to 35 in good health. CDR3s include the opening cysteine and the closing phenylalanine or tryptophan. Each record gives: D gene, V gene, J gene, clone size, CDR3 protein, CDR3 DNA. A D gene is named only where the DNA matches it firmly. Where a row states a size, it is once, few, many or the class of an expanded clone; other rows omit it.

>.|TRBV25-1|TRBJ2-2|.
CASSGISTGSGELFF
TGTGCCAGCAGTGGGATATCGACGGGGTCCGGGGAGCTGTTTTTT
>.|TRBV20-1|TRBJ2-3|.
CSAVGGTQYF
TGCAGTGCTGTGGGAGGCACGCAGTATTTT
>TRBD1|TRBV7-2|TRBJ1-1|.
CASSGQQGATEAFF
TGTGCCAGCAGCGGACAACAGGGGGCCACTGAAGCTTTCTTT
>.|TRBV7-3|TRBJ2-3|once
CASSLTVAVAGSDTQYF
TGTGCCAGCAGCTTAACGGTTGCGGTCGCAGGGTCAGATACGCAGTATTTT
>TRBD1|TRBV15|TRBJ1-2|.
CATSRDSAEGAIYGYTF
TGTGCCACCAGCAGAGATTCCGCGGAGGGGGCGATCTATGGCTACACCTTC
>.|TRBV6-5|TRBJ2-3|.
CASSASMTADTQYF
TGTGCCAGCAGTGCGAGCATGACGGCAGATACGCAGTATTTT
>TRBD1|TRBV7-9|TRBJ1-1|.
CASSSTGGPGTEAFF
TGTGCCAGCAGCTCTACAGGGGGCCCTGGGACTGAAGCTTTCTTT
>.|TRBV6-1|TRBJ2-3|.
CASSEAPSRTDTQYF
TGTGCCAGCAGTGAAGCGCCTAGCCGCACAGATACGCAGTATTTT
>.|TRBV7-2|TRBJ2-4|.
CASSLASIIAKNIQYF
TGTGCCAGCAGCTTAGCGTCCATTATAGCCAAAAACATTCAGTACTTC
>.|TRBV7-9|TRBJ2-5|.
CASSPGDLQETQYF
TGTGCCAGCAGCCCCGGGGACCTCCAAGAGACCCAGTACTTC
>.|TRBV7-9|TRBJ2-7|.
CATGTPLDEQYF
TGTGCCACCGGGACGCCTCTTGACGAGCAGTACTTC
>.|TRBV7-2|TRBJ2-3|.
CASSLEGWGTDTQYF
TGTGCCAGCAGCTTAGAAGGGTGGGGCACAGATACGCAGTATTTT
>.|TRBV5-1|TRBJ2-5|.
CASSLELAQETQYF
TGCGCCAGCAGCTTGGAACTAGCCCAAGAGACCCAGTACTTC
>.|TRBV7-2|TRBJ1-1|.
CASGTRQVNEAFF
TGTGCCAGCGGGACCCGGCAGGTGAATGAAGCTTTCTTT
>.|TRBV5-1|TRBJ1-1|few
CASSLGYTEAFF
TGCGCCAGCAGCTTGGGGTACACTGAAGCTTTCTTT
>TRBD1|TRBV6-1|TRBJ2-1|.
CASSDRAGGLNGEQFF
TGTGCCAGCAGTGACAGGGCAGGGGGCCTAAACGGTGAGCAGTTCTTC
>.|TRBV7-2|TRBJ2-5|.
CASSLWQQETQYF
TGTGCCAGCAGCTTATGGCAGCAAGAGACCCAGTACTTC
>TRBD1|TRBV5-1|TRBJ2-7|.
CASSLGQGAYEQYF
TGCGCCAGCAGCTTGGGGCAGGGGGCCTACGAGCAGTACTTC
>.|TRBV20-1|TRBJ2-5|.
CSAPLGETQYF
TGCAGTGCCCCCCTAGGGGAGACCCAGTACTTC
>.|TRBV19|TRBJ1-2|.
CASSRDFPMGNYGYTF
TGTGCCAGTAGTCGGGACTTTCCTATGGGCAACTATGGCTACACCTTC
>.|TRBV5-1|TRBJ1-1|.
CASSLEGPMNTEAFF
TGCGCCAGCAGCTTGGAGGGGCCGATGAACACTGAAGCTTTCTTT
>TRBD1|TRBV5-1|TRBJ1-2|.
CASSLRGEQGVYGYTF
TGCGCCAGCAGCTTGAGGGGCGAACAGGGGGTATACGGCTACACCTTC
>TRBD1|TRBV14|TRBJ1-2|.
CASSLGGDRRPAGYTF
TGTGCCAGCAGCCTAGGAGGGGACAGAAGGCCAGCGGGCTACACCTTC
>.|TRBV29-1|TRBJ1-1|few
CSVEGTEAFF
TGCAGCGTTGAGGGCACTGAAGCTTTCTTT
>TRBD1|TRBV5-5|TRBJ1-5|once
CASSSTGGNQPQHF
TGTGCCAGCAGCTCGACAGGGGGCAATCAGCCCCAGCATTTT
>TRBD1|TRBV11-1|TRBJ2-7|.
CASSQGQGAPYEQYF
TGTGCCAGCAGCCAGGGACAGGGGGCCCCCTACGAGCAGTACTTC
>.|TRBV5-4|TRBJ2-2|.
CASSLGTRQNTGELFF
TGTGCCAGCAGCCTCGGGACTCGGCAGAACACCGGGGAGCTGTTTTTT
>TRBD2|TRBV5-4|TRBJ2-1|once
CASNLWSGSSYNEQFF
TGTGCCAGCAACCTATGGAGCGGGAGTTCTTACAATGAGCAGTTCTTC
>.|TRBV5-1|TRBJ2-3|.
CASSLGSRGTDTQYF
TGCGCCAGCAGCTTGGGATCTAGGGGCACAGATACGCAGTATTTT
>.|TRBV30|TRBJ1-1|.
CAWRLPTWVNTEAFF
TGTGCCTGGAGGTTACCTACCTGGGTGAACACTGAAGCTTTCTTT
>.|TRBV10-2|TRBJ2-7|.
CASSLRGRTSPTYEQYF
TGCGCCAGCAGTCTTAGGGGCCGCACTAGCCCTACTTACGAGCAGTACTTC
>TRBD1|TRBV18|TRBJ1-6|.
CASSRETGGSSPLHF
TGTGCCAGCTCACGGGAGACAGGGGGCTCTTCACCCCTCCACTTT
>TRBD1|TRBV2|TRBJ2-5|.
CARAGQGQRETQYF
TGTGCCAGAGCAGGACAGGGGCAACGAGAGACCCAGTACTTC
>TRBD1|TRBV9|TRBJ2-3|.
CASSEQGWADTQYF
TGTGCCAGCAGCGAACAGGGGTGGGCAGATACGCAGTATTTT
>.|TRBV5-1|TRBJ2-7|.
CASSLPGMGEQYF
TGCGCCAGCAGCTTGCCAGGGATGGGTGAGCAGTACTTC
>.|TRBV5-6|TRBJ2-7|.
CASSLDRKGADEQYF
TGTGCCAGCAGCTTGGACAGGAAGGGTGCGGACGAGCAGTACTTC
>TRBD2|TRBV9|TRBJ2-5|.
CASSVASGASGSMETQYF
TGTGCCAGCAGCGTAGCCAGCGGAGCTAGCGGGAGTATGGAGACCCAGTACTTC
>.|TRBV5-8|TRBJ1-5|.
CASSLVGGRFSNQPQHF
TGTGCCAGCAGCTTGGTGGGCGGCCGATTTAGCAATCAGCCCCAGCATTTT
>.|TRBV6-5|TRBJ2-1|.
CASRRRSGLGNEQFF
TGTGCCAGCCGCCGGAGGTCGGGGTTAGGCAATGAGCAGTTCTTC
>.|TRBV6-5|TRBJ2-7|.
CASSHLPGTHEQYF
TGTGCCAGCAGCCATCTCCCAGGGACTCACGAGCAGTACTTC
>TRBD1|TRBV7-8|TRBJ2-7|.
CASSGTGGASYEQYF
TGTGCCAGCAGCGGCACAGGGGGCGCGTCCTACGAGCAGTACTTC
>TRBD2|TRBV28|TRBJ2-5|.
CASSLGLAGAEETQYF
TGTGCCAGCAGCTTGGGACTAGCGGGGGCCGAAGAGACCCAGTACTTC
>.|TRBV7-2|TRBJ2-3|.
CASSLRLRTDTQYF
TGTGCCAGCAGCCTCAGGCTTCGCACAGATACGCAGTATTTT